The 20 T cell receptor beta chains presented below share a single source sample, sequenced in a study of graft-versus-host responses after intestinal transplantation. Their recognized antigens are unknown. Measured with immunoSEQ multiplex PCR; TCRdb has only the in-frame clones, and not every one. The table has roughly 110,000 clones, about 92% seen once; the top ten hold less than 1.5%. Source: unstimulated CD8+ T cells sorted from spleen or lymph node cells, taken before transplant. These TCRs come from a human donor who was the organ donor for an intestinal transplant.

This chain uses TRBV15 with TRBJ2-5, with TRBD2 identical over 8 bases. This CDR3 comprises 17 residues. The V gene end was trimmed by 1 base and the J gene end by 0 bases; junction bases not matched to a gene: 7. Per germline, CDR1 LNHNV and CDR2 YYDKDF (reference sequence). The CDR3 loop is CATSRGELAVYQETQYF. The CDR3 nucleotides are TGTGCCACCAGCAGAGGGGAACTAGCGGTGTACCAAGAGACCCAGTACTTC.

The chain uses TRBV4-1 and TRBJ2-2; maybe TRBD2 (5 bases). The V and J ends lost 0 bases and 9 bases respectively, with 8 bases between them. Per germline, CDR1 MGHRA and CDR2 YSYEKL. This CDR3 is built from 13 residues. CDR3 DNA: TGCGCCAGCAGCCAAGATCGGGGATGGGAGCTGTTTTTT. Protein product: CASSQDRGWELFF.

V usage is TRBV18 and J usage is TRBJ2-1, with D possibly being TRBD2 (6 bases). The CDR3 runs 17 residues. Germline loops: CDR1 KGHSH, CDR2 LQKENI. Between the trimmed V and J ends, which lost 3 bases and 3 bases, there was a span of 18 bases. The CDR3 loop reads CASSPWGEESVYNEQFF. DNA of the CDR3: TGTGCCAGCTCACCGTGGGGGGAGGAATCAGTCTACAATGAGCAGTTCTTC.

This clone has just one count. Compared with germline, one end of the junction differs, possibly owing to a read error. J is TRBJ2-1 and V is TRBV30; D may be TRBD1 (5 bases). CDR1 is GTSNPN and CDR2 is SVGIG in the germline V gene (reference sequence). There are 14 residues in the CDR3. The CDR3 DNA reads TGTGCCTGGAGTGTCGGTACAGGTTACAATGGGCAGTTCTTC. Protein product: CAWSVGTGYNGQFF.

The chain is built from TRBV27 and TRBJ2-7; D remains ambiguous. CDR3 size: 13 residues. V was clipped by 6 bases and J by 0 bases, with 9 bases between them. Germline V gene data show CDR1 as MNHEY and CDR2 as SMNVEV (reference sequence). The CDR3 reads CASSAVSSYEQYF. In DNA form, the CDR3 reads TGTGCCAGCAGCGCGGTGAGCTCCTACGAGCAGTACTTC.

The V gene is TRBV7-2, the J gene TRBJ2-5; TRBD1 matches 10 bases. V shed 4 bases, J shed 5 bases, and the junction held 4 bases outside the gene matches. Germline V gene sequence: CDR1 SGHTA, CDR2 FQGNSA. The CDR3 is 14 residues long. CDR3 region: CASSSTGGGETQYF. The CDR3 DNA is TGTGCCAGCAGCTCGACAGGGGGCGGCGAGACCCAGTACTTC. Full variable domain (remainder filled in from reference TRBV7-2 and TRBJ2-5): GAGVSQSPSNKVTEKGKDVELRCDPISGHTALYWYRQSLGQGLEFLIYFQGNSAPDKSGLPSDRFSAERTGGSVSTLTIQRTQQEDSAVYLCASSSTGGGETQYFGPGTRLLVL.

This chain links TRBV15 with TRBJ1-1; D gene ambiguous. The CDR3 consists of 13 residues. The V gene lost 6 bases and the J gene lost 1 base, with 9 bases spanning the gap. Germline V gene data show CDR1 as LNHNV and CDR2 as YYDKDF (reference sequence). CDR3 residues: CATRKRRNTEAFF. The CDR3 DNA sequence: TGTGCCACCAGGAAGAGGAGGAACACTGAAGCTTTCTTT. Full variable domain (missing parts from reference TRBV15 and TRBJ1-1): DAMVIQNPRYQVTQFGKPVTLSCSQTLNHNVMYWYQQKSSQAPKLLFHYYDKDFNNEADTPDNFQSRRPNTSFCFLDIRSPGLGDTAMYLCATRKRRNTEAFFGQGTRLTVV.

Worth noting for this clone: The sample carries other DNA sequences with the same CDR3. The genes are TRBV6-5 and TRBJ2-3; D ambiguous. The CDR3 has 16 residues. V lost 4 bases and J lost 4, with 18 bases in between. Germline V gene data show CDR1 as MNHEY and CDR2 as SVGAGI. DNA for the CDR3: TGTGCCAGCAGTTTCTCAACTTCCCGGGTGGCAGATACGCAGTATTTT. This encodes CASSFSTSRVADTQYF.

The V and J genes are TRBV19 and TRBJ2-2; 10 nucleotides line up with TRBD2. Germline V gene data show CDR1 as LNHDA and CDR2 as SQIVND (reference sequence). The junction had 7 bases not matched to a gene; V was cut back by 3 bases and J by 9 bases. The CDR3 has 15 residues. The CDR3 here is CASSIGLAGVWELFF. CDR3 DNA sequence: TGTGCCAGTAGTATTGGCCTAGCGGGAGTCTGGGAGCTGTTTTTT.

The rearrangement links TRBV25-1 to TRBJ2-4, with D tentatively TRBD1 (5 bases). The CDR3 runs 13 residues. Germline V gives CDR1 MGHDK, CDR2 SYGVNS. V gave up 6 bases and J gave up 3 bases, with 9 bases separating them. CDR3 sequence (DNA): TGTGCCAGCAGAGGGGAAGGCAAAAACATTCAGTACTTC. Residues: CASRGEGKNIQYF.

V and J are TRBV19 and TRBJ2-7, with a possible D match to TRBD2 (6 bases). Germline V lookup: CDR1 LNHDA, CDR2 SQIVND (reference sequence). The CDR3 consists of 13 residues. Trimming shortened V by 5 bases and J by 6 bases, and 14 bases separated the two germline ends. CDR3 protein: CASSLAGWGEQYF. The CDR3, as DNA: TGTGCCAGTAGTCTCGCGGGATGGGGCGAGCAGTACTTC.

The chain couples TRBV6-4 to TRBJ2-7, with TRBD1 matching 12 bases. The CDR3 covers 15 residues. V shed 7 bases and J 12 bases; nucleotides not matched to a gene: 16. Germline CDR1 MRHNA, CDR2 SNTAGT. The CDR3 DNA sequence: TGTGCCAGCAACCACTCCGGGACAGGGGGCTCCGATTGGTACTTC. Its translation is CASNHSGTGGSDWYF.

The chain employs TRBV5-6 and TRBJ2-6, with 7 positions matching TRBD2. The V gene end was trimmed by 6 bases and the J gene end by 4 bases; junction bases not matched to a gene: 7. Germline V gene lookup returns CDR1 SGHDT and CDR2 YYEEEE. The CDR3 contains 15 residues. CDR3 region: CASTGLVTGANVLTF. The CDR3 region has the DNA TGTGCCAGCACCGGACTAGTTACCGGGGCCAACGTCCTGACTTTC.

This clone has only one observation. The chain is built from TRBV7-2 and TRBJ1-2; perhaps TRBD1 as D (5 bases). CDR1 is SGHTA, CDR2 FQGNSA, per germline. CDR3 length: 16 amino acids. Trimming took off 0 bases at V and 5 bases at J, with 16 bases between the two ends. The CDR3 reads CASSLAPDSLSYGYTF. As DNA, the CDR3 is TGTGCCAGCAGCTTAGCCCCAGACAGTTTGTCATATGGCTACACCTTC.

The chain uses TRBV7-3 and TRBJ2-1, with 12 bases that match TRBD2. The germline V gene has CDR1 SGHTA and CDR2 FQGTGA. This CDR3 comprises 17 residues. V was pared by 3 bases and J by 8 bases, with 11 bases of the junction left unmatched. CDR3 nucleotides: TGTGCCAGCAGCTTGGACCGACTAGCGGGAGACCGCCATGAGCAGTTCTTC. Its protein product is CASSLDRLAGDRHEQFF.

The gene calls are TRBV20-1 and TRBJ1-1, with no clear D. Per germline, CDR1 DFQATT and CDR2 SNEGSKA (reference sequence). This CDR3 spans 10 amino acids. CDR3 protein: CSARSTEAFF. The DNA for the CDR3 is TGCAGCGCCCGAAGCACTGAAGCTTTCTTT.

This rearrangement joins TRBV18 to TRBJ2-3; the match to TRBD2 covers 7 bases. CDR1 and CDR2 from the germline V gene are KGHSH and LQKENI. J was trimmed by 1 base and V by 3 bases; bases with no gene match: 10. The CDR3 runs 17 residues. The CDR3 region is CASSPPQREGGTDTQYF. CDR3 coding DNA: TGTGCCAGCTCACCGCCCCAGCGGGAAGGGGGCACAGATACGCAGTATTTT.

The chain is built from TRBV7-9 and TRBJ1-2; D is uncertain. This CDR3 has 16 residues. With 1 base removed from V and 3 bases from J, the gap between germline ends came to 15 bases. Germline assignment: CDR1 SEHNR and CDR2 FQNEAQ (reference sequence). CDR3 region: CASSLVSTRDHYGYTF. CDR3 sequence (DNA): TGTGCCAGCAGCTTAGTTTCGACACGAGATCACTATGGCTACACCTTC.

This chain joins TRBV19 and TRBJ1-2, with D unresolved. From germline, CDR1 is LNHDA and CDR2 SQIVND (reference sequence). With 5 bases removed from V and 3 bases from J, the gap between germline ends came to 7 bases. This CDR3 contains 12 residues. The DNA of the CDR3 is TGTGCCAGTAGTGCGGGTTACTATGGCTACACCTTC. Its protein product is CASSAGYYGYTF.

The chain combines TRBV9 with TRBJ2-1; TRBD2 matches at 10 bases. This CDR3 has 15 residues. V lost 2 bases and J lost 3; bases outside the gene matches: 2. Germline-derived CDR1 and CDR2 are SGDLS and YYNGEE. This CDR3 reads CASSVGTSVYNEQFF. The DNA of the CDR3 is TGTGCCAGCAGCGTCGGGACTAGCGTCTACAATGAGCAGTTCTTC.